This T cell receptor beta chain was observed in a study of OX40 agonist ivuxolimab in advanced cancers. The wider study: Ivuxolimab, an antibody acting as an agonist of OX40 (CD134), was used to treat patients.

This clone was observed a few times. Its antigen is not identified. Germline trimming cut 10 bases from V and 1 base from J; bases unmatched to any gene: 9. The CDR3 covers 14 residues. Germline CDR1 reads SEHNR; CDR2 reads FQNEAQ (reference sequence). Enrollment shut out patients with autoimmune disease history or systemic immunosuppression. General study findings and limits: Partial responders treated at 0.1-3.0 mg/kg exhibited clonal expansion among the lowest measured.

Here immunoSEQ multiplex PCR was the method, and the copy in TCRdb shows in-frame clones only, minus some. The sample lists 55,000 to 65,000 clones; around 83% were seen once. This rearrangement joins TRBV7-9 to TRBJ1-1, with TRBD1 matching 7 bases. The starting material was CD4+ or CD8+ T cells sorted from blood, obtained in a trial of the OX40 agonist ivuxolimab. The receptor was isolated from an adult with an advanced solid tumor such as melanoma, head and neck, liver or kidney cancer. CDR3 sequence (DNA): TGTGCCAATTCTAAACAGGGGAAGAACACTGAAGCTTTCTTT. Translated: CANSKQGKNTEAFF. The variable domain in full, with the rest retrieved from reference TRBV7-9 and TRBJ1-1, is DTGVSQNPRHKITKRGQNVTFRCDPISEHNRLYWYRQTLGQGPEFLTYFQNEAQLEKSRLLSDRFSAERPKGSFSTLEIQRTEQGDSAMYLCANSKQGKNTEAFFGQGTRLTVV.